The 20 T cell receptor beta chains given below trace back to one sample, sequenced in a study of blood T cell repertoires in COVID-19. The table came from immunoSEQ multiplex PCR; TCRdb's copy has only in-frame clones and leaves some out. The repertoire holds 300,000 to 400,000 clones, with 90% as singletons. The specimen sequenced was PBMCs or T cells enriched from blood (not recorded which). The receptors originated from a man in his fifties or sixties who had recovered from COVID-19.

This chain uses TRBV6-1 with TRBJ1-5, with 7 bases fitting TRBD1. The V and J ends lost 3 bases and 4 bases, in that order; junction bases with no gene match: 3. From germline, CDR1 is MNHNS and CDR2 SASEGT. The CDR3 is 14 residues long. CDR3: CASSEGQRNQPQHF. CDR3 sequence (DNA): TGTGCCAGCAGTGAGGGACAGCGAAATCAGCCCCAGCATTTT.

The V and J genes are TRBV29-1 and TRBJ1-4, with D uncertain. The germline V gene encodes CDR1 SQVTM and CDR2 ANQGSEA. V dropped 6 bases and J dropped 5 bases, with 4 bases sitting between them. The CDR3 runs 10 residues. The CDR3 DNA is TGCAGCGTCCTAAATGAAAAACTGTTTTTT. As protein: CSVLNEKLFF.

The V and J genes are TRBV7-9 and TRBJ2-7, with D uncertain. The CDR3 runs 15 residues. Germline V CDR1 and CDR2: SEHNR, FQNEAQ (reference sequence). Trimming removed 1 base at V and 2 bases at J, with 12 bases between. The CDR3 DNA follows: TGTGCCAGCAGCTTAGTGGGCGACAAAGCCTACGAGCAGTACTTC. Its protein is CASSLVGDKAYEQYF.

This chain links TRBV2 with TRBJ2-5; D unresolved. The length of the CDR3 is 14 residues. Per the germline V gene, CDR1 is SNHLY and CDR2 is FYNNEI. V was shortened by 8 bases and J by 9 bases, with 22 bases between the two germline ends. The CDR3 reads CASLPVGPYAAQYF. The DNA of the CDR3 is TGTGCCAGCCTCCCGGTGGGTCCGTACGCGGCCCAGTACTTC.

The rearrangement links TRBV7-9 to TRBJ1-4, with D unclear. The length of the CDR3 is 12 residues. In germline, CDR1 is SEHNR, CDR2 FQNEAQ (reference sequence). Trimming took off 5 bases at V and 8 bases at J, with 9 bases between the two ends. The CDR3 region is CASSDAGEKLFF. For the CDR3, the DNA is TGTGCCAGCAGCGATGCAGGAGAAAAACTGTTTTTT.

This clone was picked up one time. The chain combines TRBV30 with TRBJ2-7, with TRBD2 matching 8 bases. J gave up 3 bases and V 0 bases, and 4 bases lay outside the gene matches. The CDR3 consists of 14 residues. Germline CDR1 and CDR2: GTSNPN and SVGIG (reference sequence). The CDR3 coding sequence is TGTGCCTGGAGTGTCGGGGGGGTTGGCTACGAGCAGTACTTC. This translates into CAWSVGGVGYEQYF.

The rearrangement links TRBV13 to TRBJ2-5; 7 nucleotides align to TRBD1. The length of the CDR3 is 14 residues. Germline assignment: CDR1 PRHDT and CDR2 FYEKMQ (reference sequence). J was trimmed by 1 base and V by 5 bases; bases with no gene match: 4. In DNA, the CDR3 is TGTGCCAGCAGCGCATGGACAGGCCAAGAGACCCAGTACTTC. Amino acid sequence: CASSAWTGQETQYF.

This chain connects TRBV3-1 (or the pseudogene TRBV3-2) to TRBJ2-7; D is perhaps TRBD2 (6 bases). Germline V gene data show CDR1 as LGHDT and CDR2 as YNNKEL (reference sequence). The CDR3 contains 19 residues. Trimming removed 1 base at V and 3 bases at J, with 25 bases between. This chain's CDR3 is CASSQVLGFGSEGGYEQYF. The CDR3 bases are TGTGCCAGCAGCCAAGTTTTAGGTTTTGGTTCGGAGGGAGGCTACGAGCAGTACTTC.

This rearrangement joins TRBV5-1 to TRBJ2-5; 9 bases are a match to TRBD1. Trimming removed 3 bases from V and 6 bases from J; junction bases left unmatched: 6. The CDR3 loop spans 14 amino acids. From germline, CDR1 is SGHRS and CDR2 YFSETQ. CDR3 nucleotide sequence: TGCGCCAGCAGCTCAGGGACAGGGCCACAGACCCAGTACTTC. It translates to CASSSGTGPQTQYF.

The chain recombines TRBV2 with TRBJ1-6; D perhaps matches TRBD1 (5 bases). V was shortened by 6 bases and J by 7 bases, with 10 bases between the two germline ends. Germline CDR1 reads SNHLY; CDR2 reads FYNNEI. There are 13 residues in the CDR3. The CDR3 here is CASRGGQNSPLHF. CDR3 sequence (DNA): TGTGCCAGCAGGGGAGGACAAAATTCACCCCTCCACTTT.

The V gene is TRBV2, the J gene TRBJ2-1, with 7 bases identical to TRBD2. Per germline, CDR1 SNHLY and CDR2 FYNNEI. Germline trimming cut 7 bases from V and 3 bases from J; bases unmatched to any gene: 12. The CDR3 is 16 amino acids. The CDR3 bases are TGTGCCAGCACCCTCTCTAGCGGAAAGAGCTACAATGAGCAGTTCTTC. Translated: CASTLSSGKSYNEQFF. Together with reference TRBV2 and TRBJ2-1, the CDR3 gives the full variable domain: EPEVTQTPSHQVTQMGQEVILRCVPISNHLYFYWYRQILGQKVEFLVSFYNNEISEKSEIFDDQFSVERPDGSNFTLKIRSTKLEDSAMYFCASTLSSGKSYNEQFFGPGTRLTVL.

This clone was picked up a small number of times. The chain links TRBV7-3 to TRBJ2-3, with D unresolved. Trimming took off 2 bases at V and 3 bases at J, with 9 bases between the two ends. This CDR3 comprises 14 residues. Germline V gene lookup returns CDR1 SGHTA and CDR2 FQGTGA. The CDR3 DNA sequence: TGTGCCAGCAGCTTAGACGACGGGACAGATACGCAGTATTTT. Residues: CASSLDDGTDTQYF.

With regard to this clone: Other DNA sequences in the same sample also yield this CDR3. The chain joins TRBV9 to TRBJ2-1, with 8 bases lining up with TRBD2. This CDR3 is built from 15 residues. Germline CDR1 SGDLS, CDR2 YYNGEE. V lost 0 bases to trimming and J lost 2 bases; unmatched junction nucleotides: 1. CDR3 bases: TGTGCCAGCAGCGTAGGTAGCGGGGCCTACAATGAGCAGTTCTTC. This codes for CASSVGSGAYNEQFF.

The V call is TRBV4-3, the J call TRBJ1-3; possible D gene TRBD1, 5 bases. The CDR3 covers 18 residues. V was shortened by 0 bases and J by 4 bases, with 19 bases between the two germline ends. CDR1 and CDR2 (germline): LGHNA, YSLEER. The CDR3 nucleotides read TGCGCCAGCAGCCAAGATCGGGTTTCGGGGGTCTCGGGAAACACCATATATTTT. As protein: CASSQDRVSGVSGNTIYF.

The rearrangement links TRBV3-1 (or the pseudogene TRBV3-2) to TRBJ1-6, with 8 positions matching TRBD1. The CDR3 contains 16 residues. CDR1 is LGHDT and CDR2 is YNNKEL in the germline V gene (reference sequence). V lost 3 bases, J lost 5 bases, and 6 bases stayed unmatched. DNA for the CDR3: TGTGCCAGCAGCCAGGCGGACAGGGTCGATAATTCACCCCTCCACTTT. This translates into CASSQADRVDNSPLHF.

Here the CDR3 DNA reads TGTGCCTGGAGTGTACGCGGGGCGGATGAAAAACTGTTTTTT. Amino acid sequence: CAWSVRGADEKLFF. The chain has TRBV30 and TRBJ1-4; D is perhaps TRBD1 (5 bases). The V end lost 0 bases, the J end lost 6 bases, and 11 bases lay between the germline ends. The length of the CDR3 is 14 residues. Per the germline V gene, CDR1 is GTSNPN and CDR2 is SVGIG (reference sequence).

The rearrangement uses TRBV14 and TRBJ1-2; tentative D call: TRBD1 (5 bases). The germline CDR1 and CDR2 sequences are SGHDN and FVKESK. The V and J ends lost 0 bases and 2 bases respectively, with 10 bases between them. The CDR3 contains 15 residues. CDR3 sequence (DNA): TGTGCCAGCAGCCAAGATATCGGACACAACTATGGCTACACCTTC. Translating gives CASSQDIGHNYGYTF.

The chain combines TRBV2 with TRBJ1-1; TRBD1 might be the D (6 bases). Germline assignment: CDR1 SNHLY and CDR2 FYNNEI. The CDR3 sequence is 16 residues long. Trimming cost V 2 bases and J 3 bases, with 16 bases left between them. The CDR3 DNA reads TGTGCCAGCAGTGAAACCGAAGACAGGAGGTACACTGAAGCTTTCTTT. Its protein is CASSETEDRRYTEAFF.

The chain joins TRBV5-5 to TRBJ2-2; D remains ambiguous. The length of the CDR3 is 13 residues. CDR1 and CDR2 (germline): SGHKS, YYEKEE (reference sequence). V lost 1 base, J lost 1 base, and 2 bases lay in between. CDR3 nucleotide sequence: TGTGCCAGCAGCTTGCTGAACACCGGGGAGCTGTTTTTT. Amino acids: CASSLLNTGELFF. Combining the CDR3 with reference TRBV5-5 and TRBJ2-2 gives the whole variable domain DAGVTQSPTHLIKTRGQQVTLRCSPISGHKSVSWYQQVLGQGPQFIFQYYEKEERGRGNFPDRFSARQFPNYSSELNVNALLLGDSALYLCASSLLNTGELFFGEGSRLTVL.

The chain uses TRBV6-5 and TRBJ1-2; D might be TRBD1 (5 bases). The ends were cut back, 0 bases at V and 4 bases at J, with 15 bases in the middle. Looked up from germline, CDR1 is MNHEY and CDR2 is SVGAGI. The CDR3 sequence is 16 residues long. Written as DNA, the CDR3 is TGTGCCAGCAGTTACTCTCCGGGGGGTCATCGCTATGGCTACACCTTC. Residues: CASSYSPGGHRYGYTF.